Sequencing of this T cell receptor (beta chain) was carried out in a study of OX40 agonist ivuxolimab in advanced cancers. Study-wide context: Melanoma, hepatocellular carcinoma, head and neck or renal cell cancer occurred in dose-escalation patients. Participants could have had prior anti-PD-1, anti-PD-L1 or anti-CTLA-4 therapy, and around 40% had some.

This CDR3 spans 16 amino acids. CDR1 is SGDLS, CDR2 YYNGEE, per germline. V dropped 0 bases and J dropped 3; count of bases not matched to a gene: 8. The table lists this clone with a few counts. Clones were read by immunoSEQ multiplex PCR, and TCRdb kept only the in-frame ones, dropping some. The repertoire holds about 50,000 clones, with 75% to 85% as singletons. V usage is TRBV9 and J usage is TRBJ1-1; 7 bases align to TRBD1. This sequence was found in an adult with an advanced solid tumor such as melanoma, head and neck, liver or kidney cancer. The sample here was CD4+ or CD8+ T cells sorted from blood, taken in a trial of the OX40 agonist ivuxolimab. CDR3 DNA sequence: TGTGCCAGCAGCGTAGTGGCAGGGGGGTCGGACACTGAAGCTTTCTTT. Translating it yields CASSVVAGGSDTEAFF.